A single sample is the source of the 29 T cell receptor beta chains below, sequenced in a study of CD8+CD57+ T cells in acquired aplastic anemia. Template material for TCR beta VDJ and CDR3 profiling consisted of genomic DNA. TCRdb passed the reads through MiXCR, listing each CDR3 protein once. The data hold just over 150,000 distinct CDR3 sequences, with about 50% observed a single time. Whoever was chosen for sequencing had shown CD8+CD57+ cell expansion by flow cytometry. Sample: sorted CD4+, CD8+, or CD8+CD57+ T cells (not recorded which) from PBMCs. These receptors were obtained from a human donor with aplastic anemia.

This clonotype was picked up many times. The J gene is TRBJ2-7, the V gene TRBV7-9; no clear D gene. This CDR3 spans 11 amino acids. Germline V gene lookup returns CDR1 SEHNR and CDR2 FQNEAQ (reference sequence). With 5 bases removed from V and 3 bases from J, the gap between germline ends came to 5 bases. Here the CDR3 DNA reads TGTGCCAGCAGCGAATACTACGAGCAGTACTTC. The encoded protein is CASSEYYEQYF.

The chain is built from TRBV20-1 and TRBJ2-2, with 12 bases identical to TRBD1. This CDR3 spans 15 amino acids. The V and J ends lost 5 bases and 4 bases, in that order; junction bases with no gene match: 5. Per the germline V gene, CDR1 is DFQATT and CDR2 is SNEGSKA (reference sequence). The CDR3 DNA sequence: TGCAGTGCTCTTCCGGGACAGGGGGCCACCGGGGAGCTGTTTTTT. It yields the protein CSALPGQGATGELFF.

This chain links TRBV19 with TRBJ1-1, with no clear D. This CDR3 comprises 14 residues. Trimming pared 4 bases from V and 7 bases from J, leaving 16 bases between. Germline V gives CDR1 LNHDA, CDR2 SQIVND (reference sequence). Written as DNA, the CDR3 is TGTGCCAGTAGTACGACCCGTAACAGCGGTGAAGCTTTCTTT. Encoded protein: CASSTTRNSGEAFF.

This clonotype was counted many times. The chain recombines TRBV11-2 with TRBJ1-2; unclear D gene. The CDR3 extends over 13 amino acids. Trimming removed 3 bases at V and 8 bases at J, with 13 bases between. Germline V lookup: CDR1 SGHAT, CDR2 FQNNGV. For the CDR3, the DNA is TGTGCCAGCAGCTTTGGCGTAGTGGGCGGCTACACCTTC. Translating gives CASSFGVVGGYTF.

V gene TRBV29-1 combines with J gene TRBJ1-1; 7 nucleotides line up with TRBD1. CDR3 length: 13 residues. Germline V gene data show CDR1 as SQVTM and CDR2 as ANQGSEA. The ends lost 4 bases at V and 4 bases at J; junction bases unmatched: 6. The CDR3 protein is CSVVWQGGTEAFF. The CDR3 DNA reads TGCAGCGTTGTTTGGCAGGGGGGCACTGAAGCTTTCTTT.

This clonotype has ten or more counts. This chain joins TRBV6-6 and TRBJ1-5; no reliable D call. From germline, CDR1 is MNHNY and CDR2 SVGAGI (reference sequence). The CDR3 runs to 11 residues. The germline V and J ends were trimmed by 7 bases and 5 bases, with 6 bases remaining between them. This CDR3 is CASKMDQPQHF. The CDR3 nucleotides are TGTGCCAGCAAAATGGATCAGCCCCAGCATTTT.

The chain uses TRBV20-1 and TRBJ2-1; no clear D. The CDR3 totals 10 residues. V was shortened by 4 bases and J by 10 bases, with 8 bases between the two germline ends. Germline V gene sequence: CDR1 DFQATT, CDR2 SNEGSKA (reference sequence). CDR3 residues: CSANCREQFF. In nucleotides, the CDR3 is TGCAGTGCTAATTGTCGAGAGCAGTTCTTC.

The table lists this clonotype with many counts. The chain uses TRBV30 and TRBJ2-5, with D maybe TRBD2 (6 bases). The CDR3 has 14 amino acids. Per germline, CDR1 GTSNPN and CDR2 SVGIG (reference sequence). Trimming pared 0 bases from V and 5 bases from J, leaving 13 bases between. The CDR3: CAWSVRGGTETQYF. The CDR3 nucleotides are TGTGCCTGGAGTGTAAGGGGCGGGACTGAGACCCAGTACTTC.

Of note for this clonotype: A much larger clone lies one base from this, so it may be a read error. V usage is TRBV9 and J usage is TRBJ1-2; D ambiguous. The CDR3 is 13 amino acids. Germline loops: CDR1 SGDLS, CDR2 YYNGEE. The CDR3 loop reads CASNGGGFYGHTF. CDR3 bases: TGTGCCAGCAACGGAGGAGGGTTCTATGGCCACACCTTC.

This clonotype was counted many times. The chain links TRBV14 to TRBJ1-2; D unclear. V lost 1 base, J lost 0 bases, and 9 bases lay in between. Germline CDR1 and CDR2: SGHDN and FVKESK. The CDR3 is 15 residues long. In DNA, the CDR3 is TGTGCCAGCAGCCAAGTCGGCATGACTAACTATGGCTACACCTTC. Its protein product is CASSQVGMTNYGYTF.

The chain recombines TRBV10-2 with TRBJ1-2; D ambiguous. V dropped 3 bases and J dropped 0 bases, with 11 bases sitting between them. The CDR3 has 15 amino acids. Germline CDR1 WSHSY, CDR2 SAAADI. CDR3 in amino acids: CASSDQGLANYGYTF. The CDR3 DNA sequence: TGCGCCAGCAGTGACCAAGGGCTCGCTAACTATGGCTACACCTTC.

This clonotype was picked up many times. V is TRBV12-3 or TRBV12-4 and J is TRBJ1-1; no firm D call. Trimming removed 3 bases at V and 3 bases at J, with 17 bases between. The CDR3 sequence is 16 residues long. The CDR3 is CASSFGIGLTHTEAFF. CDR3 in DNA: TGTGCCAGCAGTTTTGGGATCGGCCTTACCCACACTGAAGCTTTCTTT.

The table lists this clonotype with many counts. This chain uses TRBV11-2 with TRBJ1-4; 9 positions match TRBD1. The germline CDR1 and CDR2 sequences are SGHAT and FQNNGV. The V segment lost 5 bases and the J segment 8 bases; nucleotides outside the gene matches: 12. The CDR3 loop spans 16 amino acids. CDR3 protein: CASSLAQQGADEKLFF. The CDR3 DNA reads TGTGCCAGCAGCCTCGCCCAACAGGGGGCAGACGAAAAACTGTTTTTT.

This clonotype was observed many times. The chain couples TRBV12-3 or TRBV12-4 to TRBJ1-1, with 7 bases fitting TRBD1. The CDR3 loop spans 14 amino acids. V lost 3 bases to trimming and J lost 5 bases; unmatched junction nucleotides: 6. CDR3 DNA: TGTGCCAGCAGTTTTGGGGAGGGGGCGACTGAAGCTTTCTTT. It encodes CASSFGEGATEAFF.

This clonotype occurred many times. V is TRBV9 and J is TRBJ2-1; unclear D gene. V was shortened by 3 bases and J by 4 bases, with 8 bases between the two germline ends. CDR3 length: 13 residues. The germline V gene has CDR1 SGDLS and CDR2 YYNGEE. CDR3 bases: TGTGCCAGCAGCGGTACAACTTACAATGAGCAGTTCTTC. This translates into CASSGTTYNEQFF.

This clonotype was observed a handful of times. The chain carries TRBV6-5 and TRBJ2-7; TRBD1 might be the D (6 bases). Germline CDR1 MNHEY, CDR2 SVGAGI. V lost 8 bases and J lost 0, with 14 bases in between. This CDR3 has 14 amino acids. Here the CDR3 reads CASGSRDNSYEQYF. CDR3 in DNA: TGTGCCAGCGGTTCCCGGGACAACTCCTACGAGCAGTACTTC.

Details on this clonotype: This may come from a read error, since a much larger clone is one base off. The chain carries TRBV6-5 and TRBJ1-5; D might be TRBD1 (6 bases). This CDR3 spans 16 amino acids. Germline V gives CDR1 MNHEY, CDR2 SVGAGI. Trimming took off 0 bases at V and 7 bases at J, with 16 bases between the two ends. DNA for the CDR3: TGTGCCAGCAGTTACTCGGGGCAGGGGTGGAAACAGCCCCAGCATTTT. Translation: CASSYSGQGWKQPQHF.

Ten or more counts support this clonotype. The chain links TRBV5-4 to TRBJ2-7; D is undetermined. Trimming cost V 2 bases and J 1 base, with 13 bases left between them. Germline CDR1 and CDR2: SGHNT and YYREEE (reference sequence). The CDR3 is 15 residues long. The chain's CDR3 is CASSLLQADSYEQYF. DNA of the CDR3: TGTGCCAGCAGCTTACTCCAGGCAGATTCCTACGAGCAGTACTTC.

This clonotype was counted only a few times. The chain joins TRBV15 to TRBJ2-1; D is ambiguous. The germline gives CDR1 LNHNV, CDR2 YYDKDF (reference sequence). The CDR3 contains 13 residues. Trimming took off 5 bases at V and 3 bases at J, with 8 bases between the two ends. The CDR3 DNA reads as TGTGCCACCAGCCCCAGCGTCTACAATGAGCAGTTCTTC. Translating gives CATSPSVYNEQFF. Full variable domain (outside the CDR3, taken from reference TRBV15 and TRBJ2-1): DAMVIQNPRYQVTQFGKPVTLSCSQTLNHNVMYWYQQKSSQAPKLLFHYYDKDFNNEADTPDNFQSRRPNTSFCFLDIRSPGLGDTAMYLCATSPSVYNEQFFGPGTRLTVL.

The chain carries TRBV29-1 and TRBJ2-7; TRBD1 matches 8 bases. The germline CDR1 and CDR2 sequences are SQVTM and ANQGSEA. V lost 1 base to trimming and J lost 4 bases; unmatched junction nucleotides: 9. This CDR3 is 15 amino acids long. The CDR3 spells CSVEVGDRGIYEQYF. The DNA of the CDR3 is TGCAGCGTTGAAGTGGGAGACAGGGGTATTTACGAGCAGTACTTC.

V is TRBV30 and J is TRBJ2-7; tentatively, D is TRBD1 (6 bases). Germline V CDR1 and CDR2: GTSNPN, SVGIG (reference sequence). CDR3 length: 12 residues. V dropped 0 bases and J dropped 4 bases, with 7 bases sitting between them. The CDR3 region is CAWSVQGYEQYF. In DNA form, the CDR3 reads TGTGCCTGGAGTGTACAGGGTTACGAGCAGTACTTC.

This clonotype was counted ten times or more. The chain employs TRBV20-1 and TRBJ2-6, with TRBD1 matching 7 bases. The trim removed 1 base at V and 0 bases at J, leaving 9 bases unmatched. CDR3 length equals 18 residues. Germline lookup yields CDR1 DFQATT and CDR2 SNEGSKA (reference sequence). In nucleotides, the CDR3 is TGCAGTGCTAGAGGATCCGGGACAGCGGCCTCTGGGGCCAACGTCCTGACTTTC. This translates into CSARGSGTAASGANVLTF.

This clonotype has just one count. The rearrangement links TRBV5-1 to TRBJ2-2; either TRBD1 or TRBD2 may supply D (5 bases each). The CDR3 contains 16 residues. Trimming removed 3 bases from V and 3 bases from J, with 15 bases in between. Germline assignment: CDR1 SGHRS and CDR2 YFSETQ. Here the CDR3 reads CASSWGRGVDTGELFF. CDR3 sequence (DNA): TGCGCCAGCAGCTGGGGTCGGGGCGTGGACACCGGGGAGCTGTTTTTT.

The chain has TRBV7-2 and TRBJ2-1, with 8 bases lining up with TRBD2. The CDR3 consists of 18 residues. J gave up 4 bases and V 1 base, and 12 bases lay outside the gene matches. Germline CDR1 and CDR2: SGHTA and FQGNSA. In nucleotides, the CDR3 is TGTGCCAGCAGCTTAGGGCCCCTCGCGGGAGGTGTATACAATGAGCAGTTCTTC. Translating it yields CASSLGPLAGGVYNEQFF. The complete variable domain, with remaining parts taken from reference TRBV7-2 and TRBJ2-1, reads GAGVSQSPSNKVTEKGKDVELRCDPISGHTALYWYRQSLGQGLEFLIYFQGNSAPDKSGLPSDRFSAERTGGSVSTLTIQRTQQEDSAVYLCASSLGPLAGGVYNEQFFGPGTRLTVL.

This chain connects TRBV7-9 to TRBJ1-2, with 7 bases lining up with TRBD1. Losses at the gene ends were 4 bases for V and 4 bases for J; bases not matched to a gene: 6. Germline values: CDR1 SEHNR, CDR2 FQNEAQ (reference sequence). The CDR3 is 14 residues long. In DNA, the CDR3 is TGTGCCAGCAGCTCGATGACAGGGATCTATGGCTACACCTTC. Residues: CASSSMTGIYGYTF. The variable domain in full, completed from reference TRBV7-9 and TRBJ1-2, reads DTGVSQNPRHKITKRGQNVTFRCDPISEHNRLYWYRQTLGQGPEFLTYFQNEAQLEKSRLLSDRFSAERPKGSFSTLEIQRTEQGDSAMYLCASSSMTGIYGYTFGSGTRLTVV.

The chain joins TRBV10-3 to TRBJ2-3, with a possible D match to TRBD1 (6 bases). V lost 10 bases and J lost 2, with 13 bases in between. The germline CDR1 and CDR2 sequences are ENHRY and SYGVKD. The CDR3 covers 13 residues. CDR3 sequence reads: CATRDTYTDTQYF. CDR3 coding DNA: TGTGCCACCCGGGACACTTACACAGATACGCAGTATTTT.

CDR3 protein: CASSEMGSYNEQFF. The CDR3 coding sequence is TGTGCCAGCAGTGAAATGGGCTCGTACAATGAGCAGTTCTTC. The gene calls are TRBV25-1 and TRBJ2-1; D not certain. The V end was cut by 2 bases, the J end by 4 bases, with 9 bases between. CDR3 length equals 14 residues. The germline gives CDR1 MGHDK, CDR2 SYGVNS.

The chain combines TRBV10-3 with TRBJ1-1, with TRBD1 matching over 9 bases. Germline assignment: CDR1 ENHRY and CDR2 SYGVKD. CDR3 length equals 14 residues. The V and J ends lost 7 bases and 5 bases, in that order; junction bases with no gene match: 8. Here the CDR3 reads CAIKGQGSGTEAFF. CDR3 coding DNA: TGTGCCATCAAGGGACAGGGTTCGGGAACTGAAGCTTTCTTT.

In this sample, this clonotype turned up many times. J is TRBJ2-7 and V is TRBV4-2; TRBD2 agrees at 9 bases. This CDR3 spans 16 amino acids. V lost 4 bases and J lost 0; bases outside the gene matches: 7. The germline gives CDR1 LGHNA, CDR2 YNFKEQ. The CDR3: CASSRETSGNSYEQYF. Here the CDR3 DNA reads TGTGCCAGCAGCCGAGAGACTAGCGGAAACTCCTACGAGCAGTACTTC.